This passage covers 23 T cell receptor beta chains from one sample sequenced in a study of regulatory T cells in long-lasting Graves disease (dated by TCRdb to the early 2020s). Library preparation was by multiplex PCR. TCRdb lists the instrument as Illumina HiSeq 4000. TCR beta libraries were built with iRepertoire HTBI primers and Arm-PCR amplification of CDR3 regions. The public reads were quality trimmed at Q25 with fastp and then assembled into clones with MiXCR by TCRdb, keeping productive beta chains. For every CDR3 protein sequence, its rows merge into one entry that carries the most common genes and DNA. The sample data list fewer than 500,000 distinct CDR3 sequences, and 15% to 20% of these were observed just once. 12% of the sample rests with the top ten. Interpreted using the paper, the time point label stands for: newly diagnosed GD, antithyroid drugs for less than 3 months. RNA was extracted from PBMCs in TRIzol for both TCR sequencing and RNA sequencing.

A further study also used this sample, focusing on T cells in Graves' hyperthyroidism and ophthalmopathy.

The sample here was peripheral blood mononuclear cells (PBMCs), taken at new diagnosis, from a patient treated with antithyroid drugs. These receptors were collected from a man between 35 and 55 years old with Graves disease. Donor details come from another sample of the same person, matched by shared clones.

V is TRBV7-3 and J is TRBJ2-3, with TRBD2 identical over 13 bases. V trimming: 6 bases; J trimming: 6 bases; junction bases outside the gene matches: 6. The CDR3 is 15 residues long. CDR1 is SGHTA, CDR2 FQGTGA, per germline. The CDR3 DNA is TGTGCCAGCAGTCGGACTAGCGGGAGAATGGATACGCAGTATTTT. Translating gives CASSRTSGRMDTQYF.

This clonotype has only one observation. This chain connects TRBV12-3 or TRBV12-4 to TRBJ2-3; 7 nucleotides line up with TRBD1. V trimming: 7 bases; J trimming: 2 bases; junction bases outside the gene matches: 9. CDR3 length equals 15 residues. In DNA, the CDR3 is TGTGCCAGCACCCCCGGACAGGTTCTCACAGATACGCAGTATTTT. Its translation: CASTPGQVLTDTQYF.

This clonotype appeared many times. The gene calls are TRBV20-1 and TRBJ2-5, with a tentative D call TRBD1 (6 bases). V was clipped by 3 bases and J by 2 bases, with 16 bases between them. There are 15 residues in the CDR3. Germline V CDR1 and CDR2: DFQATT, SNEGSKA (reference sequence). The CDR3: CSARKPGTSQETQYF. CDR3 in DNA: TGCAGTGCTAGGAAACCCGGGACAAGTCAAGAGACCCAGTACTTC.

The CDR3 coding sequence is TGTGCCAGCAGCGCGATACTAGCGGGAGTGGGCACCGGGGAGCTGTTTTTT. Residues: CASSAILAGVGTGELFF. The chain recombines TRBV5-5 with TRBJ2-2, with 11 bases that match TRBD2. This CDR3 has 17 amino acids. V lost 4 bases and J lost 4; bases outside the gene matches: 9. Germline CDR1 SGHKS, CDR2 YYEKEE (reference sequence). The whole variable domain, remainder taken from reference TRBV5-5 and TRBJ2-2, is DAGVTQSPTHLIKTRGQQVTLRCSPISGHKSVSWYQQVLGQGPQFIFQYYEKEERGRGNFPDRFSARQFPNYSSELNVNALLLGDSALYLCASSAILAGVGTGELFFGEGSRLTVL.

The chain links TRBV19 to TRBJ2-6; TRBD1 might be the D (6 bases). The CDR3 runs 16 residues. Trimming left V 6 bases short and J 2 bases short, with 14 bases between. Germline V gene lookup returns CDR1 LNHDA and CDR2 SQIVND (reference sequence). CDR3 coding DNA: TGTGCCAGTAGCCTGATTGGGGGCGCTGGGGCCAACGTCCTGACTTTC. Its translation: CASSLIGGAGANVLTF.

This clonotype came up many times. CDR3 nucleotides: TGTGCCAGCTCACCCTTAGCGGGAGCAAACTACAATGAGCAGTTCTTC. Protein product: CASSPLAGANYNEQFF. V gene TRBV18 combines with J gene TRBJ2-1; 9 bases match TRBD2. The junction had 6 bases not matched to a gene; V was cut back by 3 bases and J by 3 bases. The CDR3 is 16 amino acids. CDR1 and CDR2 (germline): KGHSH, LQKENI.

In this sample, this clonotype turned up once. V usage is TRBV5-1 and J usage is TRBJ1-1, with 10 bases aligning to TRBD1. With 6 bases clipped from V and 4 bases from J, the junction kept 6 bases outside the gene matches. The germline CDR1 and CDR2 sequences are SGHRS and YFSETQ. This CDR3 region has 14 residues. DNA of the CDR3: TGCGCCAGCAACGGCGGGACAGGGGCCACTGAAGCTTTCTTT. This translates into CASNGGTGATEAFF. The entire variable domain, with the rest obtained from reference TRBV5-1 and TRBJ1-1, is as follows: KAGVTQTPRYLIKTRGQQVTLSCSPISGHRSVSWYQQTPGQGLQFLFEYFSETQRNKGNFPGRFSGRQFSNSRSEMNVSTLELGDSALYLCASNGGTGATEAFFGQGTRLTVV.

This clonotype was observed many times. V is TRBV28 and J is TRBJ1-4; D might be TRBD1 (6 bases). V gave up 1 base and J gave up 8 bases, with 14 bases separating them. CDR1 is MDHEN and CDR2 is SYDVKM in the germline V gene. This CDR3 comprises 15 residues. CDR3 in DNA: TGTGCCAGCAGTTTATCGGGGCAGGGGAAGGAAAAACTGTTTTTT. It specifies CASSLSGQGKEKLFF.

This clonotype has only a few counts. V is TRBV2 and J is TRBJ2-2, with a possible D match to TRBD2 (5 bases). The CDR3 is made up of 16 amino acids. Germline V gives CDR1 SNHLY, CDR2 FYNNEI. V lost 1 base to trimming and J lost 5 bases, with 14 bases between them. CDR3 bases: TGTGCCAGCAGTGAAGTTGGCGTCTGGAGGACCGGGGAGCTGTTTTTT. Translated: CASSEVGVWRTGELFF. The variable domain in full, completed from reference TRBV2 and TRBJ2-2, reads EPEVTQTPSHQVTQMGQEVILRCVPISNHLYFYWYRQILGQKVEFLVSFYNNEISEKSEIFDDQFSVERPDGSNFTLKIRSTKLEDSAMYFCASSEVGVWRTGELFFGEGSRLTVL.

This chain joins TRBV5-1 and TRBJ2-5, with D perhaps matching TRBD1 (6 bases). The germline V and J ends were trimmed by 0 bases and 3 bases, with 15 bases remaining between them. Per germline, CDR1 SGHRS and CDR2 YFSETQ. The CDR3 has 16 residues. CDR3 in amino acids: CASSLETMQGKETQYF. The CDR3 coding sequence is TGCGCCAGCAGCTTGGAAACCATGCAGGGGAAAGAGACCCAGTACTTC.

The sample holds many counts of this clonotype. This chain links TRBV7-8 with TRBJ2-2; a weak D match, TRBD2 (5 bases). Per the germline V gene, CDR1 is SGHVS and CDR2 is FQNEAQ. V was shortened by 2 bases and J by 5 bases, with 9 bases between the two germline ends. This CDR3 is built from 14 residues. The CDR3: CASSLRAGTGELFF. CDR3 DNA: TGTGCCAGCAGCTTACGCGCGGGTACCGGGGAGCTGTTTTTT.

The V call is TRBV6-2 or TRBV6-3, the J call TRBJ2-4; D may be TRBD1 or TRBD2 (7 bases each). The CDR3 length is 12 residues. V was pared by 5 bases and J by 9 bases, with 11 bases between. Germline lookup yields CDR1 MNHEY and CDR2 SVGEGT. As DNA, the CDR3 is TGTGCCAGCAGTCAGGGGGGGGGCATTCAGTACTTC. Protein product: CASSQGGGIQYF.

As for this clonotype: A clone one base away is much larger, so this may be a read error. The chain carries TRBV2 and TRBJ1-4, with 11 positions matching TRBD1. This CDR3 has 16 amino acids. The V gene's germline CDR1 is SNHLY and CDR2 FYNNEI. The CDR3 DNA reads TGTGCCTGCAGTTACTCGAGGGGGACAGGGGGTGAAAAACTGTTTTTT. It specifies CACSYSRGTGGEKLFF.

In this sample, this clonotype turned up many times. The DNA of the CDR3 is TGCAGCGTTGTAGGACTAGCGGGAGCCCGCGATACGCAGTATTTT. Translated, it gives CSVVGLAGARDTQYF. This chain joins TRBV29-1 and TRBJ2-3, with 13 bases matching TRBD2. Losses at the gene ends were 4 bases for V and 6 bases for J; bases not matched to a gene: 7. The germline CDR1 and CDR2 sequences are SQVTM and ANQGSEA. The CDR3 length is 15 residues.

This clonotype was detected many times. The CDR3 loop is CASSLVAKETQYF. In nucleotides, the CDR3 is TGCGCCAGCAGCTTGGTGGCCAAAGAGACCCAGTACTTC. The chain combines TRBV5-1 with TRBJ2-5; no clear D. Trimming cost V 0 bases and J 3 bases, with 6 bases left between them. Germline V gene data show CDR1 as SGHRS and CDR2 as YFSETQ. The CDR3 length is 13 residues. Together with reference TRBV5-1 and TRBJ2-5, the CDR3 gives the full variable domain: KAGVTQTPRYLIKTRGQQVTLSCSPISGHRSVSWYQQTPGQGLQFLFEYFSETQRNKGNFPGRFSGRQFSNSRSEMNVSTLELGDSALYLCASSLVAKETQYFGPGTRLLVL.

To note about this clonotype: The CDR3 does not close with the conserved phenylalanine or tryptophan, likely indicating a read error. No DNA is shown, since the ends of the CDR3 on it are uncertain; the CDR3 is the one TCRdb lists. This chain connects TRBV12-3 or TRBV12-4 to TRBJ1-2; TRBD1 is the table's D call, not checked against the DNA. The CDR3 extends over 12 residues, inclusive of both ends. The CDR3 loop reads CASSLAVREQDL.

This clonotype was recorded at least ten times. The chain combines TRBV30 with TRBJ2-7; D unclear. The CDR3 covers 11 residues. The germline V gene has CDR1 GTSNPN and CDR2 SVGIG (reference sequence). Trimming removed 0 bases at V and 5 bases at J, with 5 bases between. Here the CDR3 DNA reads TGTGCCTGGAGTGTAACCGACGAGCAGTACTTC. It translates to CAWSVTDEQYF.

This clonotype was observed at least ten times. The CDR3: CASSLGSAGNIQYF. The CDR3 bases are TGTGCCAGCAGCTTAGGTTCAGCAGGAAACATTCAGTACTTC. This chain connects TRBV11-2 to TRBJ2-4; D remains unclear. This CDR3 has 14 amino acids. Trimming cost V 1 base and J 6 bases, with 10 bases left between them. Germline V gene sequence: CDR1 SGHAT, CDR2 FQNNGV.

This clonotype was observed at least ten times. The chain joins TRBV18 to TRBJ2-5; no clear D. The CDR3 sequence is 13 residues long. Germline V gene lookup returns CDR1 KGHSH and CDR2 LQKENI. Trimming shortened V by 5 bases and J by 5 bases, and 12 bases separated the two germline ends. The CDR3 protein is CASSDGARETQYF. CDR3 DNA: TGTGCCAGCTCAGACGGAGCCCGGGAGACCCAGTACTTC.

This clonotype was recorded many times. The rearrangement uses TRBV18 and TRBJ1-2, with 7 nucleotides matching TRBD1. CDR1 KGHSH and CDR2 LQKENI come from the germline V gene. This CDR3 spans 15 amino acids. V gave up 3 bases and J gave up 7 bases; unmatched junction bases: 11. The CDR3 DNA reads TGTGCCAGCTCACCTTCGACAGGGACATGGAGTGGCTACACCTTC. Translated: CASSPSTGTWSGYTF.

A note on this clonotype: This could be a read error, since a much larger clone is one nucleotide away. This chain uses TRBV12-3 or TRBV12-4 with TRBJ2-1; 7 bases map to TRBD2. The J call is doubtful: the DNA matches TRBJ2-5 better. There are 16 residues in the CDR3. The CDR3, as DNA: TGTGCCAGCAGTGGGAGGGATGGGACGGCGGCAGAGACCCAGTACTTC. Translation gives CASSGRDGTAAETQYF.

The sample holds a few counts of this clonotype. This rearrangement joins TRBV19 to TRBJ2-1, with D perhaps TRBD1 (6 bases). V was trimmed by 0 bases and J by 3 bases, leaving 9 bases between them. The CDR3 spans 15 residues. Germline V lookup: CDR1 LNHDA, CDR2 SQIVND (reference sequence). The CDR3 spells CASSIDPGHYNEQFF. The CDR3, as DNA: TGTGCCAGTAGTATAGACCCGGGACACTACAATGAGCAGTTCTTC.

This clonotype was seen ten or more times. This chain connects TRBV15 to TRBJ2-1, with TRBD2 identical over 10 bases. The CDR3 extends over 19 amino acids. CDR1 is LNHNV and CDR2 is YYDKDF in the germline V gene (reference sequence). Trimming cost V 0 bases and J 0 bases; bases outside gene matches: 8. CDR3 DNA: TGTGCCACCAGCAGAGAAGGTAGCGGGAGGTCGAGCTCCTACAATGAGCAGTTCTTC. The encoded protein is CATSREGSGRSSSYNEQFF. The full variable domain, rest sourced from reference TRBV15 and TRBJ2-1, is DAMVIQNPRYQVTQFGKPVTLSCSQTLNHNVMYWYQQKSSQAPKLLFHYYDKDFNNEADTPDNFQSRRPNTSFCFLDIRSPGLGDTAMYLCATSREGSGRSSSYNEQFFGPGTRLTVL.